The rows below give T cell receptor beta chains drawn from one sample of a study of T cells after posttransplantation cyclophosphamide. Assay used: immunoSEQ multiplex PCR; TCRdb lists only in-frame clones, some missing. The sample contains around 40,000 clones, 90% of which appear only once. This material consisted of PBMCs, taken around 67 days after allogeneic stem cell transplant with posttransplant cyclophosphamide. These receptors came from a male patient between 55 and 70 years old who received an allogeneic stem cell transplant from a related donor and was CMV-positive. Some T cells here may be from the graft donor. CDR3s include the opening cysteine and the closing phenylalanine or tryptophan. A D gene is named only where the DNA matches it firmly.

j_gene,v_gene,d_gene,CDR3aa,CDR3nt
TRBJ1-1,TRBV10-1,NA,CASSEAGNTEAFF,TGCGCCAGCAGTGAGGCCGGGAACACTGAAGCTTTCTTT
TRBJ2-5,TRBV10-2,TRBD1,CATLLTTGGETQYF,TGCGCCACCCTTCTTACCACAGGGGGAGAGACCCAGTACTTC
TRBJ2-2,TRBV18,TRBD1,CASSPSDRGGTGELFF,TGTGCCAGCTCACCATCGGACAGGGGAGGAACCGGGGAGCTGTTTTTT
TRBJ1-1,TRBV9,TRBD1,CASSVGQGATEAFF,TGTGCCAGCAGCGTAGGACAGGGGGCCACTGAAGCTTTCTTT
TRBJ1-6,TRBV4-1,NA,CASSQDYRGGMASYNSPLHF,TGCGCCAGCAGCCAAGATTACCGGGGCGGGATGGCCTCCTATAATTCACCCCTCCACTTT
TRBJ2-1,TRBV4-1,NA,CASSQADMGFSNEQFF,TGCGCCAGCAGCCAAGCAGACATGGGCTTTAGCAATGAGCAGTTCTTC
TRBJ1-4,TRBV4-1,NA,CASSTRTAAGGEEKLFF,TGCGCCAGCAGCACCCGGACGGCGGCGGGGGGTGAGGAAAAACTGTTTTTT
TRBJ1-5,TRBV5-1,TRBD1,CASSLGQPYQPQHF,TGCGCCAGCAGCCTGGGACAGCCCTATCAGCCCCAGCATTTT
TRBJ1-3,TRBV2,NA,CARGVGRDTIYF,TGTGCCAGGGGGGTCGGGAGGGACACCATATATTTT
TRBJ2-5,TRBV6-5,TRBD2,CASRAGGAGETQYF,TGTGCCAGCAGAGCCGGGGGGGCTGGGGAGACCCAGTACTTC
TRBJ1-3,TRBV5-1,TRBD1,CASSLSGQGAGNTIYF,TGCGCCAGCAGCTTGAGCGGACAGGGTGCTGGAAACACCATATATTTT
TRBJ2-3,TRBV10-3,TRBD2,CAIRDRLAGGLIDTQYF,TGTGCCATCAGAGATCGACTAGCGGGGGGACTAATAGATACGCAGTATTTT
TRBJ1-2,TRBV7-9,NA,CASSLEGVTYGYTF,TGTGCCAGCAGCTTAGAGGGAGTTACCTATGGCTACACCTTC
TRBJ2-3,TRBV6-1,NA,CASSARGEADTQYF,TGTGCCAGCAGTGCGAGAGGGGAGGCAGATACGCAGTATTTT
TRBJ1-6,TRBV7-9,NA,CASSLVGGQSNSPLHF,TGTGCCAGCAGCTTAGTAGGAGGACAGTCTAATTCACCCCTCCACTTT
TRBJ2-2,TRBV2,TRBD1,CAGRGTGVTGELFF,TGTGCCGGGAGGGGGACAGGGGTCACCGGGGAGCTGTTTTTT
TRBJ2-7,TRBV11-2,NA,CASSLNTAGYYEQYF,TGTGCCAGCAGCTTAAATACAGCAGGGTACTACGAGCAGTACTTC
TRBJ2-3,TRBV15,TRBD2,CATKAGGATDTQYF,TGTGCCACCAAGGCGGGGGGGGCCACAGATACGCAGTATTTT
TRBJ1-4,TRBV7-9,TRBD1,CASSSDRGINEKLFF,TGTGCCAGCAGCTCGGACAGGGGTATAAATGAAAAACTGTTTTTT
TRBJ1-1,TRBV5-1,NA,CASSPLAIGSTEAFF,TGCGCCAGCAGTCCTCTTGCGATCGGGTCCACTGAAGCTTTCTTT
TRBJ2-7,TRBV10-2,TRBD2,CASSENEGRVRSYEQYF,TGCGCCAGCAGTGAGAATGAAGGGAGGGTGCGCTCCTACGAGCAGTACTTC
TRBJ1-2,TRBV13,NA,CASSTGMGTYGYTF,TGTGCCAGCAGCACTGGGATGGGGACATATGGCTACACCTTC
TRBJ1-5,TRBV19,NA,CASSIEWGEQPQHF,TGTGCCAGTAGTATAGAGTGGGGCGAACAGCCCCAGCATTTT
TRBJ1-5,TRBV19,NA,CASRDTGDYQPQHF,TGTGCCAGTAGAGATACAGGTGATTATCAGCCCCAGCATTTT
TRBJ1-1,TRBV7-8,TRBD1,CASSLGTGDNTEAFF,TGTGCCAGCAGCTTAGGGACAGGGGATAACACTGAAGCTTTCTTT
TRBJ2-5,TRBV6-5,NA,CASRAEIGNQETQYF,TGTGCCAGCAGAGCCGAGATCGGGAACCAAGAGACCCAGTACTTC
TRBJ1-2,TRBV6-1,TRBD1,CASSRGQIIPYGYTF,TGTGCCAGCAGTCGGGGACAGATCATACCTTATGGCTACACCTTC
TRBJ1-4,TRBV11-2,NA,CASSFRGDPLPEKLFF,TGTGCCAGCAGCTTTCGGGGGGATCCACTCCCTGAAAAACTGTTTTTT
TRBJ1-3,TRBV25-1,TRBD1,CASSDTGGSGNTIYF,TGTGCCAGCAGTGATACAGGGGGCTCTGGAAACACCATATATTTT